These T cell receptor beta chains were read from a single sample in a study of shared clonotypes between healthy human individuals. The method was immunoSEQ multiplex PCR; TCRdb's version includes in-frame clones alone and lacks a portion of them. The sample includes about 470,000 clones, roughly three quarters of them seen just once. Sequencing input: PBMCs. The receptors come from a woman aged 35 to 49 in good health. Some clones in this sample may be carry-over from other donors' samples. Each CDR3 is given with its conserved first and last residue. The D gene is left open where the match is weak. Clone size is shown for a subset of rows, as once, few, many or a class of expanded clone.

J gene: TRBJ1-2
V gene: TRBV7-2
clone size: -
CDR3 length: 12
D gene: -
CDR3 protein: CASSLAREGYTF
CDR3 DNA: TGTGCCAGCAGCTTAGCCAGGGAAGGCTACACCTTC

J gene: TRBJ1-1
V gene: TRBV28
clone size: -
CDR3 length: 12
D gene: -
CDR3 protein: CASSLNSAEAFF
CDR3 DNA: TGTGCCAGCAGTTTAAATTCGGCAGAAGCTTTCTTT

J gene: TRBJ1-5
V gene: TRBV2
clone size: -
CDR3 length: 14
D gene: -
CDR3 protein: CASGETVPNQPQHF
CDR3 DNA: TGTGCCAGCGGGGAGACAGTTCCCAATCAGCCCCAGCATTTT

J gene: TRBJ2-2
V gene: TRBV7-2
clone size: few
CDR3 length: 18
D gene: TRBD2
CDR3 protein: CASSLAGTSGIDTGELFF
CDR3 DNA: TGTGCCAGCAGCTTAGCGGGGACTAGCGGGATAGATACCGGGGAGCTGTTTTTT

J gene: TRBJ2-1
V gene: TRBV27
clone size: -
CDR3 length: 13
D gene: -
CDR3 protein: CASSSSLGGEQFF
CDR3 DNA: TGTGCCAGCAGTTCCTCCCTTGGGGGGGAGCAGTTCTTC

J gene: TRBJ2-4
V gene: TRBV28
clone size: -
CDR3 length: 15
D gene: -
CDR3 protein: CASSVIGLVKNIQYF
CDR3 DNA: TGTGCCAGCAGTGTCATCGGGTTAGTCAAAAACATTCAGTACTTC

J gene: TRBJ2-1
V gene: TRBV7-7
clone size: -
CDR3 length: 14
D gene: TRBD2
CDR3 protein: CASSPGLNLNEQFF
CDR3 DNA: TGTGCCAGCAGCCCGGGACTAAACCTCAATGAGCAGTTCTTC

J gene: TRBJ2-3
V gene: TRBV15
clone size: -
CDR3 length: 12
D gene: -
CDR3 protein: CATRQSTDTQYF
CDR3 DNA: TGTGCCACCAGACAGTCCACAGATACGCAGTATTTT

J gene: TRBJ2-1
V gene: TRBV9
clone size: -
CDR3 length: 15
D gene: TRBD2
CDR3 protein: CASSVERESYNEQFF
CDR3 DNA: TGTGCCAGCAGCGTAGAGCGGGAATCCTACAATGAGCAGTTCTTC

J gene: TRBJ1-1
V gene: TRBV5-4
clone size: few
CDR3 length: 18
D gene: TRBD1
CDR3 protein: CASSQLAGGTGLNTEAFF
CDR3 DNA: TGTGCCAGCAGCCAATTGGCAGGGGGCACCGGGTTGAACACTGAAGCTTTCTTT

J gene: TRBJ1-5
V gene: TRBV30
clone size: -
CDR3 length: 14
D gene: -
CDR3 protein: CAWSKASFNQPQHF
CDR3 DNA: TGTGCCTGGAGTAAGGCCAGCTTTAATCAGCCCCAGCATTTT

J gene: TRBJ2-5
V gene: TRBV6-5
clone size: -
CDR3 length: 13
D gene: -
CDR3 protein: CASSRRGRETQYF
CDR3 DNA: TGTGCCAGCAGTCGACGCGGCCGAGAGACCCAGTACTTC

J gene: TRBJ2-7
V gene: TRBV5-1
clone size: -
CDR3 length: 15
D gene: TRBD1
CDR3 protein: CASSLTDRGRYEQYF
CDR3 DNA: TGCGCCAGCAGCTTGACCGACAGGGGTCGCTACGAGCAGTACTTC

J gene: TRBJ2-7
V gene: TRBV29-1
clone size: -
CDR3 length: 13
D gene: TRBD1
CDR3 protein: CSVGTGGPYEQYF
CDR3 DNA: TGCAGCGTTGGGACAGGGGGCCCCTACGAGCAGTACTTC